This TCR beta chain was retrieved from a study of pediatric ulcerative colitis. Study context: Disease was pancolitis in 7 or 8 and left-sided in two, histology-confirmed. Regarding the study as a whole: Compared with controls, ulcerative colitis showed greater blood-rectum clone sharing. A couple of rectal clonotypes were found only in ulcerative colitis patients, all of them.

This clone was recorded a few times. What it binds is unknown. V lost 7 bases to trimming and J lost 9 bases; unmatched junction nucleotides: 6. Germline loops: CDR1 LNHDA, CDR2 SQIVND (reference sequence). This CDR3 is 13 amino acids long. Clones were read by immunoSEQ multiplex PCR, and TCRdb kept only the in-frame ones, dropping some. The sample records 30,000 to 40,000 clones, 80% to 85% being singletons. During colonoscopy, one to two rectal pinch biopsies were collected. This chain connects TRBV19 to TRBJ1-6; 7 bases agree with TRBD1. This sequence originates from a boy aged 5-17 years with mild ulcerative colitis. The specimen sequenced was gut tissue. CDR3 sequence reads: CASNRQGGSPLHF. In DNA form, the CDR3 reads TGTGCCAGTAACAGACAGGGAGGTTCACCCCTCCACTTT. Filled out from reference TRBV19 and TRBJ1-6, the complete variable domain reads DGGITQSPKYLFRKEGQNVTLSCEQNLNHDAMYWYRQDPGQGLRLIYYSQIVNDFQKGDIAEGYSVSREKKESFPLTVTSAQKNPTAFYLCASNRQGGSPLHFGNGTRLTVT.